The 3 T cell receptor beta chains below all came from one sample that was sequenced in a study of blood T cell repertoires in COVID-19. Produced via immunoSEQ multiplex PCR; TCRdb's table is partial and in-frame only. The table lists about 330,000 clones, over 75% of them singletons. The sample was PBMCs or T cells enriched from blood (not recorded which). These receptors were taken from a woman in her 30s who had recovered from COVID-19.

The genes are TRBV6-1 and TRBJ1-5, with 10 positions matching TRBD1. The CDR3 is 17 amino acids. The V segment lost 3 bases and the J segment 1 base; nucleotides outside the gene matches: 6. The germline CDR1 and CDR2 sequences are MNHNS and SASEGT. CDR3 nucleotides: TGTGCCAGCAGTGATGGACAGGGGGGCGCGAGCAATCAGCCCCAGCATTTT. Protein sequence: CASSDGQGGASNQPQHF.

This clone was observed once. A read error may account for a junction end that differs from germline. The rearrangement links TRBV7-7 to TRBJ2-2; 13 bases are a match to TRBD2. The V gene's germline CDR1 is SSHAT and CDR2 FNYEAQ (reference sequence). The CDR3 spans 15 residues. The CDR3 DNA reads TGTGCTAGCAGCTGGACTAGCGGGGGCCTCGGGGAGCTGTTTTTT. Amino acids: CASSWTSGGLGELFF.

The genes are TRBV24-1 and TRBJ2-3, with TRBD1 as a possible D gene (6 bases). The CDR3 covers 15 residues. V was pared by 4 bases and J by 2 bases, with 12 bases between. The germline gives CDR1 KGHDR, CDR2 SFDVKD. CDR3 region: CATSESGQTTDTQYF. In DNA, the CDR3 is TGTGCCACCAGTGAGTCTGGACAGACCACAGATACGCAGTATTTT.